The source of this TCR beta chain is a study of immune evolution from preneoplasia to lung adenocarcinoma. Study results and caveats: Compared with EGFR-mutant or double wild-type lesions, KRAS-mutant nodules were more clonal. Top clone frequencies peaked in normal lung, apparently declining through invasive adenocarcinoma.

The CDR3 consists of 11 residues. From germline, CDR1 is SGHTA and CDR2 FQGNSA. Trimming shortened V by 5 bases and J by 7 bases, and 8 bases separated the two germline ends. About this clone: Antigen unknown.

The data were produced by immunoSEQ multiplex PCR, yet TCRdb's version contains in-frame clones alone and is incomplete. The sample records 6,000 to 8,000 clones, around 78% being singletons. The origin of this receptor is a donor older than 65 with lung adenocarcinoma. The rearrangement links TRBV7-2 to TRBJ1-1; D gene ambiguous. The sequenced material came from FFPE lung adenocarcinoma in situ tissue. DNA for the CDR3: TGTGCCAGCAGCCCCGTAATTGAAGCTTTCTTT. Amino acids: CASSPVIEAFF.